The source of this T cell receptor beta chain is a study of blood T cells in healthy people across ages. A sample-barcoded 5' primer and a J-beta primer mix were used in a second PCR of about 6 to 12 cycles. TCRdb redid the calling of the 5' RACE reads with MiXCR, one entry per CDR3 protein. The data hold 800,000 to 950,000 distinct CDR3 sequences, with almost 30% observed a single time. This clonotype was seen more than once but under ten times. CDR1 is SGHTA, CDR2 FQGNSA, per germline. The CDR3 spans 14 residues. The V and J ends lost 5 bases and 6 bases respectively, with 11 bases between them. These data were likewise used in another study, on T cells of mothers and their children.

The TCR comes from a woman between 40 and 55 years old in good health. The material sequenced was blood. The rearrangement joins TRBV7-2 to TRBJ1-6; the D gene is possibly TRBD1 (5 bases). The chain's CDR3 is CASSRDGFNSPLHF. CDR3 DNA sequence: TGTGCCAGCAGCCGGGACGGATTTAATTCACCCCTCCACTTT.